The clone carrying this T cell receptor beta chain was observed once. As yet, its antigen is unknown. The sample providers were healthy Caucasian people from Russia, aged about 6 to 90. The data derive from a study of blood T cells in healthy people across ages. Overall study results and limits: PBMCs went unsorted, and a conclusive naive versus antigen-experienced comparison was therefore prevented. Estimates based on one million T cells were treated as lower bounds.

PCR was performed a second time for about 7 to 11 cycles using a sample-barcoded 5' primer and a J-beta primer mix. All cDNA molecules were each tagged by a template-switch adaptor with 12 random nucleotides. TCRdb reprocessed the 5' RACE reads via MiXCR and lists one record per CDR3 protein. In the table there are about 1.7 million distinct CDR3 sequences, roughly 30% of which are singletons. The CDR3 spans 18 residues. V trimming: 4 bases; J trimming: 4 bases; junction bases outside the gene matches: 14. Germline CDR1 is SGDLS and CDR2 is YYNGEE. The sequenced material came from blood. The chain carries TRBV9 and TRBJ2-2; 9 bases map to TRBD1. The sequence was collected from a woman in her 30s in good health. This CDR3 is CASSPRGTGRTSTGELFF. The CDR3 bases are TGTGCCAGCAGCCCCCGAGGGACAGGGAGAACGAGCACCGGGGAGCTGTTTTTT. The full variable domain, in which reference TRBV9 and TRBJ2-2 provide the parts outside the CDR3, is DSGVTQTPKHLITATGQRVTLRCSPRSGDLSVYWYQQSLDQGLQFLIQYYNGEERAKGNILERFSAQQFPDLHSELNLSSLELGDSALYFCASSPRGTGRTSTGELFFGEGSRLTVL.